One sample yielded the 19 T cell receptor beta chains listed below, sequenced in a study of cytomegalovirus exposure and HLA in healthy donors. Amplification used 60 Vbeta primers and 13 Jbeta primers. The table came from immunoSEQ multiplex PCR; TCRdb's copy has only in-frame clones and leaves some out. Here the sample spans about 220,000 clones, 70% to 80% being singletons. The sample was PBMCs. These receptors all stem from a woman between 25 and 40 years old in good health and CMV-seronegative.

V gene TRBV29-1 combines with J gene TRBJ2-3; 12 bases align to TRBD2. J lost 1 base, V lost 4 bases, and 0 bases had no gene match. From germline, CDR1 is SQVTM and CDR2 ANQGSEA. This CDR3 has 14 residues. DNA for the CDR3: TGCAGCGTTGGGACTAGCGGGGGCACAGATACGCAGTATTTT. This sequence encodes CSVGTSGGTDTQYF.

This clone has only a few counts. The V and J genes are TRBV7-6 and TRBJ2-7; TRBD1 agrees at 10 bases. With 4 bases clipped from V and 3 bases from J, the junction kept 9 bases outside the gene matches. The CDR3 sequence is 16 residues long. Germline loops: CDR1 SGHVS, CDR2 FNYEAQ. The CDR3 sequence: CASSSQPGDRGYEQYF. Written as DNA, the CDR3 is TGTGCCAGCAGCTCCCAACCGGGGGACAGGGGCTACGAGCAGTACTTC. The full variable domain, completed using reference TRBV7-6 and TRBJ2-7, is GAGVSQSPRYKVTKRGQDVALRCDPISGHVSLYWYRQALGQGPEFLTYFNYEAQQDKSGLPNDRFSAERPEGSISTLTIQRTEQRDSAMYRCASSSQPGDRGYEQYFGPGTRLTVT.

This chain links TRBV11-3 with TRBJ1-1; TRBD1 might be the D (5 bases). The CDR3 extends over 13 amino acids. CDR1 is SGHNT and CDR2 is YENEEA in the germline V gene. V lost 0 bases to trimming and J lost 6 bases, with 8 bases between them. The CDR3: CASSLDWDSEAFF. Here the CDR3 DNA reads TGTGCCAGCAGCTTAGATTGGGACTCTGAAGCTTTCTTT.

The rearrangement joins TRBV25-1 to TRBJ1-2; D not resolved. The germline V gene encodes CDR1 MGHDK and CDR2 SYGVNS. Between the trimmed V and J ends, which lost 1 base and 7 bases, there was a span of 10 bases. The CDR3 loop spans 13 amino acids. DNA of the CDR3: TGTGCCAGCAGTGAATCAACAATGGCTGGCTACACCTTC. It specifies CASSESTMAGYTF.

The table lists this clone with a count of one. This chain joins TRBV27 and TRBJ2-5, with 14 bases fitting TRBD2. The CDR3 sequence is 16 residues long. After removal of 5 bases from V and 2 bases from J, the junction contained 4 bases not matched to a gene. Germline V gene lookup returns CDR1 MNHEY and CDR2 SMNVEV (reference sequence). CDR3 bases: TGTGCCAGCAGTCGACGACTAGCGGGGGGGCAAGAGACCCAGTACTTC. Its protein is CASSRRLAGGQETQYF.

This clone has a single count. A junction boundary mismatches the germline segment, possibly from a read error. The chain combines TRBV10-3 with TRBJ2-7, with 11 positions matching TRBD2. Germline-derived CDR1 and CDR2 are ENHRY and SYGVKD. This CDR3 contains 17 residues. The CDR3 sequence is CAISATTSGGPSYGQYF. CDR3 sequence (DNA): TGTGCCATCAGTGCCACTACTAGCGGGGGACCCTCCTACGGGCAGTACTTC.

DNA for the CDR3: TGTGCCAGCAGCTCCATCAGTCCCGGGACAGGGCACGAGCAGTACTTC. This encodes CASSSISPGTGHEQYF. The chain is built from TRBV7-6 and TRBJ2-7; 9 bases line up with TRBD1. This CDR3 is 16 amino acids long. Per the germline V gene, CDR1 is SGHVS and CDR2 is FNYEAQ. J lost 5 bases, V lost 4 bases, and 12 bases had no gene match.

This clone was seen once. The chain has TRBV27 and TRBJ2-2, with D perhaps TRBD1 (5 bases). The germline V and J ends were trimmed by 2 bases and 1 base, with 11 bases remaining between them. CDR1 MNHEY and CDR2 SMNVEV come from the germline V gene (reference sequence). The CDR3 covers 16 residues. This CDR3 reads CASSLVYRWNTGELFF. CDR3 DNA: TGTGCCAGCAGTTTAGTGTACAGGTGGAACACCGGGGAGCTGTTTTTT.

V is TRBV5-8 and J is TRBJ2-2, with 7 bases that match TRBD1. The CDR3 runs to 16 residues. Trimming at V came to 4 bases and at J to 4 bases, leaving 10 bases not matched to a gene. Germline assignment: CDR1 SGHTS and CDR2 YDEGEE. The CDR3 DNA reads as TGTGCCAGCAGCCGGGGACAGTTCGCGACCACCGGGGAGCTGTTTTTT. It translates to CASSRGQFATTGELFF. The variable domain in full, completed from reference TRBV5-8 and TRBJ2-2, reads EAGVTQSPTHLIKTRGQQATLRCSPISGHTSVYWYQQALGLGLQFLLWYDEGEERNRGNFPPRFSGRQFPNYSSELNVNALELEDSALYLCASSRGQFATTGELFFGEGSRLTVL.

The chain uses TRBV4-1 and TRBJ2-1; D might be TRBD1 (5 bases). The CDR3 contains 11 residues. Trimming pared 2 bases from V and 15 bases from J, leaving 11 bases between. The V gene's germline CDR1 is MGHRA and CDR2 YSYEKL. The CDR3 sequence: CASSQTGPPFF. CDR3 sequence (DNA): TGCGCCAGCAGCCAAACAGGTCCTCCGTTCTTC.

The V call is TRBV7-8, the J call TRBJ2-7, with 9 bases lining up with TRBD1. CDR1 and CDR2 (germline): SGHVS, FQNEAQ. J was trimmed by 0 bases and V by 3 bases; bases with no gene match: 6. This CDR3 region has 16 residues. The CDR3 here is CASSFTGTGSSYEQYF. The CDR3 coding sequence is TGTGCCAGCAGCTTTACCGGGACAGGGTCCTCCTACGAGCAGTACTTC. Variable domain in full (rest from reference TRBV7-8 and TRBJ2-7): GAGVSQSPRYKVAKRGQDVALRCDPISGHVSLFWYQQALGQGPEFLTYFQNEAQLDKSGLPSDRFFAERPEGSVSTLKIQRTQQEDSAVYLCASSFTGTGSSYEQYFGPGTRLTVT.

This chain's CDR3 is CASTPTGYNEQFF. In nucleotides, the CDR3 is TGTGCCAGCACCCCCACAGGTTACAATGAGCAGTTCTTC. The rearrangement uses TRBV6-1 and TRBJ2-1; possible D gene TRBD1, 5 bases. Germline V gives CDR1 MNHNS, CDR2 SASEGT. V was clipped by 7 bases and J by 4 bases, with 11 bases between them. There are 13 residues in the CDR3.

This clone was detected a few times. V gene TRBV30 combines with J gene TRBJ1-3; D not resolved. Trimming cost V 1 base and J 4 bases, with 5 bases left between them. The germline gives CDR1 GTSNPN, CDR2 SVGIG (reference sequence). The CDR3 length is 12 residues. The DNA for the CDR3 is TGTGCCTGGAGTGGAGGAGGAAACACCATATATTTT. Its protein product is CAWSGGGNTIYF.

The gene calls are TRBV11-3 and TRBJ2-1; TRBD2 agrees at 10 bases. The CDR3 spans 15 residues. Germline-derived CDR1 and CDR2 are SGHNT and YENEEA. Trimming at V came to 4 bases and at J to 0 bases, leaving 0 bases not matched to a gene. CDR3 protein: CASSSSGSSYNEQFF. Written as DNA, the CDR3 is TGTGCCAGCAGCTCTAGCGGGAGCTCCTACAATGAGCAGTTCTTC.

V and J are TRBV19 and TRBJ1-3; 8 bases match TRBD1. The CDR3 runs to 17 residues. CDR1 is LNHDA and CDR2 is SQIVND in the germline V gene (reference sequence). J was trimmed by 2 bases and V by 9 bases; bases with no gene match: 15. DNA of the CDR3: TGTGCCAGCAGAGGACAGGGTTGGAGGCGGCCTGGAAACACCATATATTTT. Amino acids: CASRGQGWRRPGNTIYF.

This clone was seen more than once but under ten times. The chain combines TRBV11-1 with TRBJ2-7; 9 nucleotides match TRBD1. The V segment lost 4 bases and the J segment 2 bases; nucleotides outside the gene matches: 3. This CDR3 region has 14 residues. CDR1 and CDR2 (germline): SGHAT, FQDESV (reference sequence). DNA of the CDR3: TGTGCCAGCAGCTCGGACAGGGGCCCCTACGAGCAGTACTTC. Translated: CASSSDRGPYEQYF.

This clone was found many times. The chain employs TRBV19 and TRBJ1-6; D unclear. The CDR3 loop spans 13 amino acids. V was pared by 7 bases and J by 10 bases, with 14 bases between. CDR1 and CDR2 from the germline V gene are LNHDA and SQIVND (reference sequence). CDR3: CASTPTRWSPLHF. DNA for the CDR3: TGTGCCAGTACCCCGACGAGGTGGTCACCCCTCCACTTT.

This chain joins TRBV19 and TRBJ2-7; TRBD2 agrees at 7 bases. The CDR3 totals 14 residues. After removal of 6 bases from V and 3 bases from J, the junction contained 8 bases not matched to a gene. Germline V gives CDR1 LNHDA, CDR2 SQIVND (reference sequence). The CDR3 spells CASSRAGSNYEQYF. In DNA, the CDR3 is TGTGCCAGTAGCCGAGCGGGGAGTAACTACGAGCAGTACTTC.

This chain's CDR3 is CSVYLGAEASSYNEQFF. The CDR3 coding sequence is TGCAGCGTTTATTTGGGAGCGGAAGCCTCCTCCTACAATGAGCAGTTCTTC. The V call is TRBV29-1, the J call TRBJ2-1; the D gene is possibly TRBD2 (5 bases). Germline CDR1 and CDR2: SQVTM and ANQGSEA. The CDR3 is 17 amino acids. Deletions cut 5 bases from V and 0 bases from J, with 20 bases between.